The TCR beta chain described here comes from a study of blood T cell repertoires in COVID-19. Looking at the study overall: Acute and convalescent COVID-19 specimens originated in the United States, Italy and Spain. PBMCs, B-cell-depleted T cells, or T cells were the source of the cDNA or gDNA that made up the material.

As processed by the authors: Reference gene primers were amplified, and this amplification served to estimate nucleated cell counts. The method was immunoSEQ multiplex PCR; TCRdb's version includes in-frame clones alone and lacks a portion of them. Clone size and V and J calls were adopted from that table, with D and trimming inferred from the DNA. The top ten clones hold about 9.5% of a sample with over 25,000 clones, 80% to 90% of them seen once. Germline V gives CDR1 LNHNV, CDR2 YYDKDF (reference sequence). CDR3 length: 17 amino acids. V lost 1 base, J lost 5 bases, and 21 bases lay in between. This chain connects TRBV15 to TRBJ2-7; D possibly corresponds to TRBD1 (5 bases). The sample taken for sequencing was peripheral blood. This receptor was taken from a man aged 55-75 years with acute or convalescent COVID-19. The CDR3 DNA is TGTGCCACCAGCAGAGGTCGTACAGGCGAGCAGTCGGACGAGCAGTACTTC. It translates to CATSRGRTGEQSDEQYF.